The 14 T cell receptor beta chains presented below share a single source sample, sequenced in a study of shared clonotypes between healthy human individuals. The method was immunoSEQ multiplex PCR; TCRdb's version includes in-frame clones alone and lacks a portion of them. The repertoire holds millions of clones, with more than 90% as singletons. Sequenced material: naive CD4+ T cells sorted from blood. The subset is: CD45RA+ positively selected. All receptors come from a young man in good health.

V and J are TRBV13 and TRBJ2-6; D uncertain. V was clipped by 3 bases and J by 2 bases, with 5 bases between them. CDR1 and CDR2 from the germline V gene are PRHDT and FYEKMQ (reference sequence). The CDR3 covers 14 residues. CDR3 in DNA: TGTGCCAGCAGCTTCTCAGCTGGGGCCAACGTCCTGACTTTC. Translation gives CASSFSAGANVLTF.

This clone turned up a few times. The rearrangement joins TRBV11-2 to TRBJ2-7; TRBD2 matches 8 bases. The CDR3 extends over 15 amino acids. Per germline, CDR1 SGHAT and CDR2 FQNNGV. V lost 5 bases and J lost 2; bases outside the gene matches: 8. The CDR3 DNA follows: TGTGCCAGCAGCGCCCAACCGGGACTAGCCTACGAGCAGTACTTC. It encodes CASSAQPGLAYEQYF.

The CDR3 here is CASSVESSGPYEQYF. CDR3 DNA: TGTGCCAGCAGCGTAGAATCTAGCGGACCCTACGAGCAGTACTTC. The rearrangement joins TRBV9 to TRBJ2-7, with 7 bases that match TRBD2. Trimming took 0 bases from V and 2 from J; bases not matched to a gene: 5. The CDR3 totals 15 residues. Germline V gene data show CDR1 as SGDLS and CDR2 as YYNGEE.

The V call is TRBV27, the J call TRBJ1-2; 9 positions match TRBD1. The CDR3 consists of 16 residues. V trimming: 3 bases; J trimming: 2 bases; junction bases outside the gene matches: 7. Germline V gives CDR1 MNHEY, CDR2 SMNVEV (reference sequence). CDR3: CASSFLWDRDNYGYTF. In DNA, the CDR3 is TGTGCCAGCAGTTTCCTTTGGGACAGGGACAACTATGGCTACACCTTC.

The V gene is TRBV5-1, the J gene TRBJ1-1, with TRBD1 as a possible D gene (5 bases). Germline loops: CDR1 SGHRS, CDR2 YFSETQ. The CDR3 loop spans 16 amino acids. Trimming took off 6 bases at V and 1 base at J, with 19 bases between the two ends. The CDR3 coding sequence is TGCGCCAGCACCGACACGGCGGTAGGGGAGAACACTGAAGCTTTCTTT. Its protein is CASTDTAVGENTEAFF.

About this clone: The same CDR3 can be traced to other DNA sequences in this sample. The CDR3 reads CASSQVLGTEAFF. CDR3 DNA: TGTGCCAGCAGCCAAGTTCTGGGCACTGAAGCTTTCTTT. V and J are TRBV14 and TRBJ1-1, with D hard to call. This CDR3 is built from 13 residues. Germline CDR1 reads SGHDN; CDR2 reads FVKESK. V dropped 1 base and J dropped 4 bases, with 7 bases sitting between them.

The chain carries TRBV7-2 and TRBJ1-4; D might be TRBD1 (6 bases). The CDR3 is 16 residues long. Germline-derived CDR1 and CDR2 are SGHTA and FQGNSA. V gave up 5 bases and J gave up 2 bases, with 15 bases separating them. CDR3 loop: CASSPRGGVTNEKLFF. CDR3 coding DNA: TGTGCCAGCAGCCCAAGGGGGGGAGTGACTAATGAAAAACTGTTTTTT.

This clone was seen a few times. The same CDR3 is also encoded by other DNA sequences in this sample. The rearrangement joins TRBV10-3 to TRBJ1-1; unclear D gene. Germline lookup yields CDR1 ENHRY and CDR2 SYGVKD. V lost 4 bases and J 1 base, leaving 4 bases between the germline ends. CDR3 size: 12 residues. The CDR3 region is CAISGGNTEAFF. In nucleotides, the CDR3 is TGTGCCATCAGTGGGGGGAACACTGAAGCTTTCTTT.

The chain links TRBV27 to TRBJ2-5, with D perhaps matching TRBD1 or TRBD2 (6 bases each). The ends were cut back, 3 bases at V and 4 bases at J, with 24 bases in the middle. Germline V gene data show CDR1 as MNHEY and CDR2 as SMNVEV (reference sequence). The CDR3 is 18 residues long. CDR3 protein: CASSLGARGTGLGETQYF. DNA for the CDR3: TGTGCCAGCAGTTTGGGGGCTCGCGGGACGGGTCTCGGAGAGACCCAGTACTTC.

This clone was observed once. The genes are TRBV11-1 and TRBJ1-5; D gene uncertain. CDR1 is SGHAT, CDR2 FQDESV, per germline (reference sequence). Deletions cut 5 bases from V and 2 bases from J, with 10 bases between. The CDR3 sequence is 14 residues long. The CDR3 DNA reads TGTGCCAGCAGCCCGGGAGAGGGCAATCAGCCCCAGCATTTT. Translation: CASSPGEGNQPQHF.

This clone was seen just once. The rearrangement links TRBV30 to TRBJ1-6; no clear D gene. The CDR3 loop spans 13 amino acids. Looked up from germline, CDR1 is GTSNPN and CDR2 is SVGIG (reference sequence). V lost 7 bases, J lost 8 bases, and 15 bases lay in between. CDR3 in DNA: TGTGCCTCATCCGGGAACGCGTATTCACCCCTCCACTTT. Its translation is CASSGNAYSPLHF.

The chain recombines TRBV7-9 with TRBJ2-5; the match to TRBD2 covers 9 bases. Germline V CDR1 and CDR2: SEHNR, FQNEAQ (reference sequence). V shed 1 base, J shed 5 bases, and the junction held 5 bases outside the gene matches. The CDR3 has 15 amino acids. For the CDR3, the DNA is TGTGCCAGCAGCTTAGTACGAAGCGGGAGGGAGACCCAGTACTTC. Its protein is CASSLVRSGRETQYF.

In its sample, this clone was seen once. The chain links TRBV7-9 to TRBJ2-3; D gene uncertain. Germline values: CDR1 SEHNR, CDR2 FQNEAQ (reference sequence). The CDR3 length is 12 residues. The V end lost 1 base, the J end lost 8 bases, and 7 bases lay between the germline ends. CDR3 DNA sequence: TGTGCCAGCAGCTTAGAAGGGTTTACGCAGTATTTT. Protein: CASSLEGFTQYF.

The chain joins TRBV28 to TRBJ2-7; 10 bases are a match to TRBD2. This CDR3 comprises 15 residues. Germline V lookup: CDR1 MDHEN, CDR2 SYDVKM. Trimming cost V 5 bases and J 4 bases; bases outside gene matches: 8. The CDR3 sequence: CASSDRGLAAYEQYF. DNA for the CDR3: TGTGCCAGCAGTGATCGCGGACTAGCGGCGTACGAGCAGTACTTC.